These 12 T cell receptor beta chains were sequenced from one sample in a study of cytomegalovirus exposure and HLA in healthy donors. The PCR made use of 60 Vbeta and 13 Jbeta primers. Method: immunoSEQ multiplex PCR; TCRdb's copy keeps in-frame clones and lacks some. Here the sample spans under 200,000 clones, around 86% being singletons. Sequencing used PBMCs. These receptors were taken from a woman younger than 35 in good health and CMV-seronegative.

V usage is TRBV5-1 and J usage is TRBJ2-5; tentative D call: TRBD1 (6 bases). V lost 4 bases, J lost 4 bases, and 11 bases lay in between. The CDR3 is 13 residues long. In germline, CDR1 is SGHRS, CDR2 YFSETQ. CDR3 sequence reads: CASSAQGRETQYF. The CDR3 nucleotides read TGCGCCAGCAGCGCCCAGGGGCGAGAGACCCAGTACTTC.

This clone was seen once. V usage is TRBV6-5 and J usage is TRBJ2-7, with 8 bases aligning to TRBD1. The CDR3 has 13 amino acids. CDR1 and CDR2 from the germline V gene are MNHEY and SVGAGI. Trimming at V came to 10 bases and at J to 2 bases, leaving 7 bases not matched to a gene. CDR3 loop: CATRQGTTYEQYF. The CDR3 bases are TGTGCCACGCGACAGGGGACAACCTACGAGCAGTACTTC.

In DNA form, the CDR3 reads TGTGCCAGCAGCTTAGGGGAAGTGGGGGGCGAGCAGTACTTC. Its translation is CASSLGEVGGEQYF. The V gene is TRBV11-2, the J gene TRBJ2-7, with D possibly matching TRBD2 (6 bases). The V and J ends lost 1 base and 6 bases respectively, with 13 bases between them. This CDR3 contains 14 residues. CDR1 and CDR2 from the germline V gene are SGHAT and FQNNGV.

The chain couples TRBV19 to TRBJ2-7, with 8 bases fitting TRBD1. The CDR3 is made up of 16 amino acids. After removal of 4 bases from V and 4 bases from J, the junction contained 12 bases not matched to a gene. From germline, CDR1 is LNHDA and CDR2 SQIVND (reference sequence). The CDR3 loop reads CASSRARTGLVYEQYF. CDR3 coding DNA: TGTGCCAGTAGTAGAGCCCGGACAGGGTTAGTATACGAGCAGTACTTC.

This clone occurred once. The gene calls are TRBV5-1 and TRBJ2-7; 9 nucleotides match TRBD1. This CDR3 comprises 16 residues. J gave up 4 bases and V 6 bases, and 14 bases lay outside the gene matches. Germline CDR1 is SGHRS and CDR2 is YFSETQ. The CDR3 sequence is CASNPPTGTGMYEQYF. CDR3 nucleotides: TGCGCCAGCAACCCCCCAACCGGGACAGGGATGTACGAGCAGTACTTC.

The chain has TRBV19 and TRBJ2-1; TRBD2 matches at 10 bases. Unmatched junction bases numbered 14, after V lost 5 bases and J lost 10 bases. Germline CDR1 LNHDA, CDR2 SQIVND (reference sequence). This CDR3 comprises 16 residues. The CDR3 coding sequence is TGTGCCAGTAGTCCCTGGTCCAGCGGGGGGGCACGGGAGCAGTTCTTC. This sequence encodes CASSPWSSGGAREQFF.

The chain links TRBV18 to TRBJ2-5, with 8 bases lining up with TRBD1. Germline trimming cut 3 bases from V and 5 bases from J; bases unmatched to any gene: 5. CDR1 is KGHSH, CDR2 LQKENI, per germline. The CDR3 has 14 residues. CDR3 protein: CASSPGDRRETQYF. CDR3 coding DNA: TGTGCCAGCTCACCGGGGGACAGGAGGGAGACCCAGTACTTC.

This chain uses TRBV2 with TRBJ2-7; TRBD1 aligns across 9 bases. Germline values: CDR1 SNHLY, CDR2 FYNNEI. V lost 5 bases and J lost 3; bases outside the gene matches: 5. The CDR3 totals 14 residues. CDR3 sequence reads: CASSKPGQGYEQYF. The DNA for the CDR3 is TGTGCCAGCAGTAAACCGGGACAGGGCTACGAGCAGTACTTC.

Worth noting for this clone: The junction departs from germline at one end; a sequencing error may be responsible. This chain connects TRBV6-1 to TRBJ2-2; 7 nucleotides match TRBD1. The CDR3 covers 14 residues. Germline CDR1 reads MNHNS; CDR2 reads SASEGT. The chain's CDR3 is CAGSRTGDTGELFF. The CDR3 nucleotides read TGTGCCGGCAGTCGAACAGGGGACACCGGGGAGCTGTTTTTT.

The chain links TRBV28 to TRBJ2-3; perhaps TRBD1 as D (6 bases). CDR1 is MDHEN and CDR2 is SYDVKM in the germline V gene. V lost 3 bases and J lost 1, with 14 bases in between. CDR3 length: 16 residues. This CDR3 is CASSFMTGSRTDTQYF. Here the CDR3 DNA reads TGTGCCAGCAGTTTCATGACAGGCAGCCGCACAGATACGCAGTATTTT.

The CDR3 DNA follows: TGTGCCAGCAGCAAAGAGGAGAGACAGGTCCTCTACGAGCAGTACTTC. Encoded protein: CASSKEERQVLYEQYF. The J gene is TRBJ2-7, the V gene TRBV21-1; the D segment call TRBD1 is taken from the table without a DNA check. TRBV21-1 is classified as a pseudogene. This CDR3 contains 16 residues.

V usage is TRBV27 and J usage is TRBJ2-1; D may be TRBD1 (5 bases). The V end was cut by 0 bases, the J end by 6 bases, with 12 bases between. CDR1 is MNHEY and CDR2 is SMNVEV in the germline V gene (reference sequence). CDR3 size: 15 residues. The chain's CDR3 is CASSLSGRDGNEQFF. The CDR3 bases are TGTGCCAGCAGTTTATCGGGCAGGGATGGCAATGAGCAGTTCTTC.